Presented here are 21 T cell receptor beta chains from one specimen sequenced in a study of cytomegalovirus exposure and HLA in healthy donors. This table comes from immunoSEQ multiplex PCR, and its TCRdb copy is limited to in-frame clones, with some not included. The sample consists of some 140,000 clones, just over 85% of them appearing once. Input material: PBMCs. These TCRs come from a human donor in good health.

The chain's CDR3 is CASSPPTSGAGELFF. As DNA, the CDR3 is TGTGCCAGCAGCCCCCCGACTAGCGGGGCCGGGGAGCTGTTTTTT. This chain connects TRBV7-2 to TRBJ2-2; 11 bases are a match to TRBD2. This CDR3 has 15 amino acids. V gave up 5 bases and J gave up 6 bases; unmatched junction bases: 5. From germline, CDR1 is SGHTA and CDR2 FQGNSA.

V is TRBV5-1 and J is TRBJ1-4; 7 nucleotides line up with TRBD1. The CDR3 has 16 amino acids. V lost 4 bases to trimming and J lost 5 bases; unmatched junction nucleotides: 11. Germline CDR1 SGHRS, CDR2 YFSETQ. CDR3 sequence reads: CASSGASGQSNEKLFF. In DNA form, the CDR3 reads TGCGCCAGCAGCGGGGCTTCGGGACAGTCAAATGAAAAACTGTTTTTT.

V usage is TRBV6-1 and J usage is TRBJ2-7, with TRBD1 matching over 8 bases. J gave up 3 bases and V 1 base, and 8 bases lay outside the gene matches. This CDR3 is built from 16 residues. The germline gives CDR1 MNHNS, CDR2 SASEGT. The CDR3 nucleotides are TGTGCCAGCAGTGAAGAAGTAGGACAGGGTTTCTACGAGCAGTACTTC. This sequence encodes CASSEEVGQGFYEQYF.

The chain uses TRBV27 and TRBJ2-7, with 8 nucleotides matching TRBD2. J was trimmed by 1 base and V by 6 bases; bases with no gene match: 14. CDR1 and CDR2 (germline): MNHEY, SMNVEV (reference sequence). CDR3 length equals 17 residues. CDR3 DNA: TGTGCCAGCAGACCCACCACAAAACTAGCGGAATCCTACGAGCAGTACTTC. It specifies CASRPTTKLAESYEQYF.

Only one count was recorded for this clone. The CDR3 DNA follows: TGTGCCAGCAGTGTAGGACAGGGCGGGGAGCTGTTTTTT. Encoded protein: CASSVGQGGELFF. This sequence joins TRBV2 and TRBJ2-2; TRBD1 aligns across 8 bases. This CDR3 has 13 amino acids. J was trimmed by 7 bases and V by 4 bases; bases with no gene match: 2. The germline CDR1 and CDR2 sequences are SNHLY and FYNNEI.

The chain links TRBV5-6 to TRBJ1-6; TRBD1 is a possible D gene (5 bases). Trimming took 2 bases from V and 13 from J, leaving 7 bases between them. The germline V gene encodes CDR1 SGHDT and CDR2 YYEEEE. The CDR3 covers 11 residues. The CDR3, as DNA: TGTGCCAGCAGCTTCCAGGGCCCCCTCCACTTT. It translates to CASSFQGPLHF. Variable domain in full (rest from reference TRBV5-6 and TRBJ1-6): DAGVTQSPTHLIKTRGQQVTLRCSPKSGHDTVSWYQQALGQGPQFIFQYYEEEERQRGNFPDRFSGHQFPNYSSELNVNALLLGDSALYLCASSFQGPLHFGNGTRLTVT.

This clone was seen just once. The rearrangement uses TRBV6-5 and TRBJ1-6; the D gene is possibly TRBD1 (6 bases). This CDR3 spans 16 amino acids. V gave up 4 bases and J gave up 4 bases, with 14 bases separating them. CDR1 is MNHEY and CDR2 is SVGAGI in the germline V gene. The CDR3 here is CASSSGATKYNSPLHF. The CDR3 DNA sequence: TGTGCCAGCAGTTCAGGGGCTACTAAATATAATTCACCCCTCCACTTT.

This clone was found a few times. The chain's CDR3 is CASSGTSYQPQHF. DNA for the CDR3: TGTGCCAGCAGCGGGACTTCGTATCAGCCCCAGCATTTT. The chain has TRBV2 and TRBJ1-5; perhaps TRBD1 as D (5 bases). Germline-derived CDR1 and CDR2 are SNHLY and FYNNEI. V was clipped by 6 bases and J by 5 bases, with 11 bases between them. The CDR3 runs 13 residues.

This clone was seen only a few times. V gene TRBV10-3 combines with J gene TRBJ1-2; D ambiguous. Deletions cut 4 bases from V and 8 bases from J, with 11 bases between. The CDR3 runs to 12 residues. Germline lookup yields CDR1 ENHRY and CDR2 SYGVKD. The CDR3 spells CAISVGDGGYTF. The CDR3 nucleotides read TGTGCCATCAGTGTCGGGGATGGGGGCTACACCTTC.

V and J are TRBV9 and TRBJ1-1; 8 bases match TRBD1. Trimming at V came to 1 base and at J to 0 bases, leaving 5 bases not matched to a gene. Per the germline V gene, CDR1 is SGDLS and CDR2 is YYNGEE. The CDR3 is made up of 16 amino acids. DNA for the CDR3: TGTGCCAGCAGCGTATACAGGGGGGGCATGAACACTGAAGCTTTCTTT. It yields the protein CASSVYRGGMNTEAFF.

This clone was picked up one time. This rearrangement joins TRBV5-6 to TRBJ2-2; the D gene is possibly TRBD2 (6 bases). V lost 4 bases and J 6 bases, leaving 16 bases between the germline ends. This CDR3 spans 15 amino acids. Germline CDR1 SGHDT, CDR2 YYEEEE. This CDR3 reads CASSAGLTSPGELFF. The DNA for the CDR3 is TGTGCCAGCAGCGCAGGACTGACTAGTCCCGGGGAGCTGTTTTTT.

The chain has TRBV5-1 and TRBJ2-7; 8 positions agree with TRBD1. This CDR3 has 14 amino acids. V was pared by 6 bases and J by 3 bases, with 8 bases of the junction left unmatched. CDR1 is SGHRS, CDR2 YFSETQ, per germline. The CDR3 here is CASTVGQGGYEQYF. The CDR3, as DNA: TGCGCCAGCACCGTTGGACAGGGCGGCTACGAGCAGTACTTC.

The chain combines TRBV2 with TRBJ2-7, with 8 nucleotides matching TRBD1. CDR1 and CDR2 (germline): SNHLY, FYNNEI. The V and J ends lost 7 bases and 5 bases, in that order; junction bases with no gene match: 7. The CDR3 is 13 amino acids. DNA of the CDR3: TGTGCCAGCAAAAACAGGGGGTACCACGAGCAGTACTTC. Protein: CASKNRGYHEQYF.

DNA of the CDR3: TGTGCCAGCAGTTACGTAGCGTTAAACACCGGGGAGCTGTTTTTT. It yields the protein CASSYVALNTGELFF. The rearrangement uses TRBV27 and TRBJ2-2; the D gene is possibly TRBD2 (5 bases). Per germline, CDR1 MNHEY and CDR2 SMNVEV (reference sequence). There are 15 residues in the CDR3. V lost 4 bases and J lost 2, with 11 bases in between.

V gene TRBV6-6 combines with J gene TRBJ2-5; 7 nucleotides agree with TRBD1. The germline V gene has CDR1 MNHNY and CDR2 SVGAGI (reference sequence). CDR3 length: 15 amino acids. After removal of 2 bases from V and 5 bases from J, the junction contained 8 bases not matched to a gene. The CDR3 sequence is CASSYRDSQGETQYF. Here the CDR3 DNA reads TGTGCCAGCAGTTACCGGGACAGCCAGGGTGAGACCCAGTACTTC.

The chain joins TRBV5-4 to TRBJ2-2, with 8 bases matching TRBD2. V dropped 4 bases and J dropped 4; count of bases not matched to a gene: 9. CDR1 and CDR2 (germline): SGHNT, YYREEE (reference sequence). CDR3 size: 16 residues. CDR3 protein: CASSPLGGGITGELFF. CDR3 nucleotide sequence: TGTGCCAGCAGCCCCCTCGGGGGGGGGATCACCGGGGAGCTGTTTTTT.

The rearrangement links TRBV4-3 to TRBJ2-2; D might be TRBD1 (6 bases). Trimming pared 2 bases from V and 8 bases from J, leaving 15 bases between. This CDR3 is built from 15 residues. Germline values: CDR1 LGHNA, CDR2 YSLEER. The CDR3 sequence is CASSQPLDRKGELFF. In DNA form, the CDR3 reads TGCGCCAGCAGCCAACCTCTAGACAGGAAGGGGGAGCTGTTTTTT.

The CDR3 reads CATARDSKYEQYF. The CDR3 DNA follows: TGCGCCACCGCTCGGGACAGTAAGTACGAGCAGTACTTC. The V call is TRBV4-1, the J call TRBJ2-7; the match to TRBD1 covers 7 bases. The V gene end was trimmed by 10 bases and the J gene end by 4 bases; junction bases not matched to a gene: 10. CDR1 and CDR2 from the germline V gene are MGHRA and YSYEKL. The CDR3 length is 13 residues.

The V gene is TRBV5-5, the J gene TRBJ2-5, with 11 bases fitting TRBD1. The V gene's germline CDR1 is SGHKS and CDR2 YYEKEE (reference sequence). This CDR3 region has 15 residues. V lost 2 bases to trimming and J lost 4 bases; unmatched junction nucleotides: 4. CDR3 loop: CASSFVDRGRETQYF. DNA for the CDR3: TGTGCCAGCAGCTTCGTGGACAGGGGGCGAGAGACCCAGTACTTC.

The V call is TRBV2, the J call TRBJ2-3; 7 bases fit TRBD2. This CDR3 region has 14 residues. J was trimmed by 1 base and V by 6 bases; bases with no gene match: 4. Germline-derived CDR1 and CDR2 are SNHLY and FYNNEI. This CDR3 reads CASRPRGGTDTQYF. In DNA form, the CDR3 reads TGTGCCAGCAGACCCCGGGGGGGCACAGATACGCAGTATTTT.

CDR3 residues: CASSHPSQGAGNTIYF. Written as DNA, the CDR3 is TGTGCCAGCAGCCACCCCTCCCAGGGGGCTGGAAACACCATATATTTT. The rearrangement links TRBV4-2 to TRBJ1-3; 7 bases line up with TRBD1. Per the germline V gene, CDR1 is LGHNA and CDR2 is YNFKEQ. Trimming removed 3 bases from V and 2 bases from J; junction bases left unmatched: 7. This CDR3 is built from 16 residues.